This entry concerns a single T cell receptor (beta chain). What it recognizes is unknown. Data came from immunoSEQ multiplex PCR; TCRdb stores just in-frame clones and leaves some out. The table has tens of thousands of clones, roughly four fifths seen once. This sample was included in a study of vaccination effects on CD4 cells after COVID-19. The study's findings and limits: Among infection- and vaccine-induced clones, marked clonal contraction occurred late after vaccination.

ViraFEST expansion of antigen-specific CD4+ T cells with viral peptide pools preceded sequencing. Once cultured for roughly nine days, the cells underwent separation to obtain CD4+ T cells. Either the mRNA-1273 or the BNT162b2 vaccine was given to participants as two doses. Neither prior SARS-CoV-2 infection nor positive nucleocapsid antibodies were present in the vaccine recipients. Cultures used over 1.5 million PBMC per well, 9 to 10 IU/ml IL-2 and approximately 10 ug/ml peptides. On day 3 and again on day 7, half the medium was replaced with IL-2 medium. The clonotype was recovered from a human donor who received a COVID-19 vaccine. The material sequenced was CD4+ T cells from PBMCs cultured with HCoV-229E spike peptides, taken after COVID-19 vaccination.

This CDR3 reads CASSSTGVSGNTIYF. The CDR3 nucleotides read TGTGCCAGCAGCTCAACAGGGGTCTCTGGAAACACCATATATTTT. This chain links TRBV7-2 with TRBJ1-3, with 7 positions matching TRBD1. CDR3 length: 15 residues. The V gene's germline CDR1 is SGHTA and CDR2 FQGNSA. After removal of 4 bases from V and 0 bases from J, the junction contained 3 bases not matched to a gene.